Below are 15 T cell receptor beta chains sequenced from a single sample in a study of T cells expressing NK-cell markers. TCRdb reprocessed the 5' RACE reads and stores each CDR3 protein as one record, lacking DNA. Recorded for this sample: roughly 420,000 distinct CDR3 sequences. Sequenced: blood T cells: a sorted CD56 or NKG2C T cell subset, CD4+ or CD8+ T cells, or bulk PBMC T cells (not recorded which). Receptors originate from a woman between 18 and 70 years old in good health.

V is TRBV7-2 and J is TRBJ1-5; TCRdb gives TRBD1 as the D gene, but with no DNA this cannot be confirmed. The CDR3 has 15 residues. In germline, CDR1 is SGHTA, CDR2 FQGNSA. CDR3 in amino acids: CASSLALTGRQPQHF. Together with reference TRBV7-2 and TRBJ1-5, the CDR3 gives the full variable domain: GAGVSQSPSNKVTEKGKDVELRCDPISGHTALYWYRQSLGQGLEFLIYFQGNSAPDKSGLPSDRFSAERTGGSVSTLTIQRTQQEDSAVYLCASSLALTGRQPQHFGDGTRLSIL.

The chain combines TRBV11-2 with TRBJ2-4. The CDR3 is 16 amino acids. CDR1 is SGHAT, CDR2 FQNNGV, per germline. CDR3 protein: CASSLEVGPAKNIQYF. Filled out from reference TRBV11-2 and TRBJ2-4, the complete variable domain reads EAGVAQSPRYKIIEKRQSVAFWCNPISGHATLYWYQQILGQGPKLLIQFQNNGVVDDSQLPKDRFSAERLKGVDSTLKIQPAKLEDSAVYLCASSLEVGPAKNIQYFGAGTRLSVL.

The chain joins TRBV7-2 to TRBJ1-2; TCRdb picks TRBD1, but there is no DNA to check that call. This CDR3 has 16 amino acids. Germline V gene sequence: CDR1 SGHTA, CDR2 FQGNSA. The chain's CDR3 is CATRDRERLANYGYTF. Complete variable domain (other parts from reference TRBV7-2 and TRBJ1-2): GAGVSQSPSNKVTEKGKDVELRCDPISGHTALYWYRQSLGQGLEFLIYFQGNSAPDKSGLPSDRFSAERTGGSVSTLTIQRTQQEDSAVYLCATRDRERLANYGYTFGSGTRLTVV.

V is TRBV20-1 and J is TRBJ1-5; checking the TCRdb D call of TRBD1 is not possible without DNA. Germline CDR1 and CDR2: DFQATT and SNEGSKA (reference sequence). The CDR3 covers 13 residues. CDR3 loop: CSAGQGYGQPQHF.

The chain is built from TRBV20-1 and TRBJ2-1; no DNA is available, so the TRBD1 call from TCRdb remains unchecked. CDR1 and CDR2 from the germline V gene are DFQATT and SNEGSKA (reference sequence). The CDR3 length is 14 residues. The CDR3 loop reads CRGAGGSSYNEQFF.

The chain has TRBV20-1 and TRBJ2-1; TCRdb's D call, TRBD1, is unchecked because there is no DNA. CDR3 length: 15 amino acids. Germline-derived CDR1 and CDR2 are DFQATT and SNEGSKA (reference sequence). CDR3 sequence: CSARDPSRSYNEQFF.

The chain recombines TRBV24-1 with TRBJ1-1; the TCRdb D gene call, TRBD1, has no DNA to confirm it. In germline, CDR1 is KGHDR, CDR2 SFDVKD. There are 15 residues in the CDR3. CDR3 sequence: CATSGAGKGNTEAFF.

The chain combines TRBV6-1 with TRBJ2-3; TCRdb proposes TRBD2, but this gene call is untestable without DNA. The CDR3 runs 16 residues. CDR1 is MNHNS, CDR2 SASEGT, per germline. The CDR3 is CASCIRLAGRTDTQYF.

The chain has TRBV7-8 and TRBJ2-2; absent DNA, TCRdb's TRBD1 call cannot be checked. The CDR3 contains 15 residues. The V gene's germline CDR1 is SGHVS and CDR2 FQNEAQ. The chain's CDR3 is CASSPYRGDTGELFF.

This chain uses TRBV29-1 with TRBJ2-7; TCRdb calls TRBD1, which cannot be checked without DNA. Germline V gives CDR1 SQVTM, CDR2 ANQGSEA. The CDR3 is made up of 11 amino acids. CDR3 residues: CSGEQGDEQYF.

V gene TRBV5-1 combines with J gene TRBJ2-7. This CDR3 has 14 amino acids. Germline lookup yields CDR1 SGHRS and CDR2 YFSETQ. The CDR3 sequence is CASSLQPSSYEQYF. The entire variable domain, with the rest obtained from reference TRBV5-1 and TRBJ2-7, is as follows: KAGVTQTPRYLIKTRGQQVTLSCSPISGHRSVSWYQQTPGQGLQFLFEYFSETQRNKGNFPGRFSGRQFSNSRSEMNVSTLELGDSALYLCASSLQPSSYEQYFGPGTRLTVT.

The rearrangement links TRBV6-1 to TRBJ2-3. Germline V gives CDR1 MNHNS, CDR2 SASEGT. There are 14 residues in the CDR3. The CDR3 sequence is CASSPDISTDTQYF.

The genes are TRBV11-1 and TRBJ2-5; TCRdb proposes TRBD2, but this gene call is untestable without DNA. The germline V gene encodes CDR1 SGHAT and CDR2 FQDESV (reference sequence). This CDR3 region has 13 residues. CDR3 residues: CASREGLKETQYF. Full variable domain (missing parts from reference TRBV11-1 and TRBJ2-5): EAEVAQSPRYKITEKSQAVAFWCDPISGHATLYWYRQILGQGPELLVQFQDESVVDDSQLPKDRFSAERLKGVDSTLKIQPAELGDSAMYLCASREGLKETQYFGPGTRLLVL.

V usage is TRBV29-1 and J usage is TRBJ2-2; TCRdb's D call of TRBD1 is untestable without DNA. There are 13 residues in the CDR3. Germline assignment: CDR1 SQVTM and CDR2 ANQGSEA. The CDR3 sequence is CSVGRTVTGELFF.

The rearrangement uses TRBV6-6 and TRBJ2-7. Germline assignment: CDR1 MNHNY and CDR2 SVGAGI (reference sequence). The CDR3 spans 11 residues. CDR3 loop: CASSYGQVQYF.